One and the same sample provided the 15 T cell receptor beta chains below, sequenced in a study of regulatory T cells in long-lasting Graves disease. Time point described: newly diagnosed GD, antithyroid drugs for less than 3 months. PBMC-extracted RNA yielded the TCR library. Researchers made TCR beta libraries by using iRepertoire HTBI primers and running Arm-PCR on CDR3 regions. MiXCR, run by TCRdb on the multiplex PCR reads, gives a single entry per CDR3 protein. This table has 530,000 or so distinct CDR3 sequences, about 16% appearing once. These same data were also listed under a study on T cells in Graves' hyperthyroidism and ophthalmopathy.

The sample here was peripheral blood mononuclear cells (PBMCs), taken at new diagnosis, from a patient treated with antithyroid drugs. The receptor source for this set is a man aged 18 to 35 with Graves disease.

This clonotype was counted ten times or more. The CDR3 coding sequence is TGTGCCAGCACATCACTAGCGGGAGGTGTAGAGCAGTTCTTC. Translating gives CASTSLAGGVEQFF. V gene TRBV6-2 or TRBV6-3 combines with J gene TRBJ2-1, with 12 bases lining up with TRBD2. The V segment lost 7 bases and the J segment 10 bases; nucleotides outside the gene matches: 8. CDR1 and CDR2 (germline): MNHEY, SVGEGT. The CDR3 runs to 14 residues.

The genes are TRBV27 and TRBJ1-1; D gene ambiguous. Trimming pared 5 bases from V and 4 bases from J, leaving 20 bases between. The germline V gene has CDR1 MNHEY and CDR2 SMNVEV (reference sequence). The CDR3 has 16 residues. Written as DNA, the CDR3 is TGTGCCAGCAGTACCCATCCCGGACCTGTGACCACTGAAGCTTTCTTT. This sequence encodes CASSTHPGPVTTEAFF.

At least ten counts were recorded for this clonotype. The chain links TRBV27 to TRBJ2-7; TRBD2 is a possible D gene (6 bases). The CDR3 extends over 14 amino acids. Germline lookup yields CDR1 MNHEY and CDR2 SMNVEV (reference sequence). V was pared by 5 bases and J by 2 bases, with 13 bases between. The CDR3 sequence: CASSPIGGTYEQYF. The CDR3 DNA is TGTGCCAGCAGTCCCATCGGGGGTACCTACGAGCAGTACTTC.

J is TRBJ2-1 and V is TRBV19; 9 bases line up with TRBD2. The length of the CDR3 is 15 residues. Germline CDR1 LNHDA, CDR2 SQIVND (reference sequence). Trimming at V came to 3 bases and at J to 3 bases, leaving 3 bases not matched to a gene. The CDR3 here is CASSITSGFYNEQFF. For the CDR3, the DNA is TGTGCCAGTAGTATCACTAGCGGGTTCTACAATGAGCAGTTCTTC.

This clonotype was counted a few times. The V gene is TRBV4-1, the J gene TRBJ2-7; D is uncertain. The CDR3 length is 14 residues. Germline CDR1 reads MGHRA; CDR2 reads YSYEKL. V lost 2 bases and J 2 bases, leaving 10 bases between the germline ends. CDR3 coding DNA: TGCGCCAGCAGCCAATCAGCAAGCACCTACGAGCAGTACTTC. Its protein product is CASSQSASTYEQYF.

The sample holds many counts of this clonotype. J is TRBJ2-5 and V is TRBV7-3; maybe TRBD1 (6 bases). The CDR3 is 16 residues long. V was clipped by 4 bases and J by 1 base, with 16 bases between them. Germline CDR1 and CDR2: SGHTA and FQGTGA. The CDR3 loop is CASSSGVGGSQETQYF. The CDR3 DNA follows: TGTGCCAGCAGCTCCGGGGTAGGGGGAAGCCAAGAGACCCAGTACTTC. The entire variable domain, with the rest obtained from reference TRBV7-3 and TRBJ2-5, is as follows: GAGVSQTPSNKVTEKGKYVELRCDPISGHTALYWYRQSLGQGPEFLIYFQGTGAADDSGLPNDRFFAVRPEGSVSTLKIQRTERGDSAVYLCASSSGVGGSQETQYFGPGTRLLVL.

This clonotype was counted a few times. The rearrangement joins TRBV6-2 or TRBV6-3 to TRBJ1-1; the match to TRBD1 covers 8 bases. Germline assignment: CDR1 MNHEY and CDR2 SVGEGT. The length of the CDR3 is 16 residues. Trimming took 5 bases from V and 4 from J; bases not matched to a gene: 12. The CDR3 DNA is TGTGCCAGCAGTCGTCAGACAGGGGAGGTGGGCACTGAAGCTTTCTTT. This gives the protein CASSRQTGEVGTEAFF.

The rearrangement joins TRBV7-3 to TRBJ1-1; no firm D call. Germline V gene data show CDR1 as SGHTA and CDR2 as FQGTGA. V was trimmed by 6 bases and J by 3 bases, leaving 11 bases between them. This CDR3 spans 13 amino acids. CDR3 nucleotides: TGTGCCAGCAGGGCAACAAGGGACACTGAAGCTTTCTTT. Its protein product is CASRATRDTEAFF. Complete variable domain (other parts from reference TRBV7-3 and TRBJ1-1): GAGVSQTPSNKVTEKGKYVELRCDPISGHTALYWYRQSLGQGPEFLIYFQGTGAADDSGLPNDRFFAVRPEGSVSTLKIQRTERGDSAVYLCASRATRDTEAFFGQGTRLTVV.

The rearrangement uses TRBV29-1 and TRBJ1-2; tentatively, D is TRBD1 (5 bases). Trimming took 5 bases from V and 2 from J, leaving 9 bases between them. The germline gives CDR1 SQVTM, CDR2 ANQGSEA. CDR3 length: 12 amino acids. Here the CDR3 reads CSVSNRNYGYTF. The CDR3 DNA sequence: TGCAGCGTTTCAAACAGGAACTATGGCTACACCTTC.

The chain couples TRBV11-2 to TRBJ2-5; 7 nucleotides match TRBD2. This CDR3 spans 13 amino acids. In germline, CDR1 is SGHAT, CDR2 FQNNGV. The J segment lost 3 bases and the V segment lost 7 bases, leaving 5 bases of the junction unmatched. The CDR3 region is CASTRSGEETQYF. DNA of the CDR3: TGTGCCAGCACCCGGAGCGGGGAAGAGACCCAGTACTTC. The full variable domain, rest sourced from reference TRBV11-2 and TRBJ2-5, is EAGVAQSPRYKIIEKRQSVAFWCNPISGHATLYWYQQILGQGPKLLIQFQNNGVVDDSQLPKDRFSAERLKGVDSTLKIQPAKLEDSAVYLCASTRSGEETQYFGPGTRLLVL.

This clonotype occurred many times. The J gene is TRBJ2-5, the V gene TRBV29-1; 9 nucleotides agree with TRBD1. Looked up from germline, CDR1 is SQVTM and CDR2 is ANQGSEA. The CDR3 covers 14 residues. The J segment lost 5 bases and the V segment lost 7 bases, leaving 11 bases of the junction unmatched. CDR3 DNA sequence: TGCAGCGCCCAACCGACAGGGGGAGGGGAGACCCAGTACTTC. As protein: CSAQPTGGGETQYF.

At least ten counts were recorded for this clonotype. The V call is TRBV20-1, the J call TRBJ2-3; TRBD2 agrees at 9 bases. Losses at the gene ends were 3 bases for V and 3 bases for J; bases not matched to a gene: 7. Germline V lookup: CDR1 DFQATT, CDR2 SNEGSKA (reference sequence). The CDR3 contains 15 residues. The CDR3 DNA follows: TGCAGTGCTAGCGTACTAGCGGGCATGACAGATACGCAGTATTTT. Translation gives CSASVLAGMTDTQYF.

This clonotype has a count of ten or more. V is TRBV24-1 and J is TRBJ2-1; D gene unclear. The CDR3 totals 16 residues. In germline, CDR1 is KGHDR, CDR2 SFDVKD. V dropped 1 base and J dropped 0 bases, with 9 bases sitting between them. CDR3 amino acids: CATSDLRTSSYNEQFF. DNA of the CDR3: TGTGCCACCAGTGATTTACGGACGAGCTCCTACAATGAGCAGTTCTTC.

This clonotype was found many times. This chain joins TRBV29-1 and TRBJ2-7, with D possibly being TRBD1 or TRBD2 (5 bases each). Between the trimmed V and J ends, which lost 7 bases and 0 bases, there was a span of 16 bases. Germline V gene data show CDR1 as SQVTM and CDR2 as ANQGSEA. The length of the CDR3 is 14 residues. The CDR3 protein is CSGGNLGLSYEQYF. DNA for the CDR3: TGCAGCGGGGGGAACCTTGGGCTCTCCTACGAGCAGTACTTC.

This clonotype was seen at least ten times. This chain connects TRBV20-1 to TRBJ1-1; TRBD1 aligns across 7 bases. Germline V CDR1 and CDR2: DFQATT, SNEGSKA (reference sequence). The CDR3 is 15 residues long. V shed 5 bases and J 0 bases; nucleotides not matched to a gene: 9. This chain's CDR3 is CSAERQGTMNTEAFF. DNA for the CDR3: TGCAGTGCTGAGAGACAGGGAACGATGAACACTGAAGCTTTCTTT.